This T cell receptor beta chain was recovered during a study of cytomegalovirus exposure and HLA in healthy donors. General study points: TCR beta V- and J-gene trimming, according to a later analysis, was linked to a missense DCLRE1C variant. The investigators catalogued 150 to 200 TCR beta chains as cytomegalovirus-associated.

CDR1 SQVTM and CDR2 ANQGSEA come from the germline V gene. V lost 4 bases and J lost 1, with 11 bases in between. This CDR3 has 13 residues. This clone was seen once. Its antigen is unknown. It was with 60 Vbeta and 13 Jbeta primers that the PCR ran. Measured with immunoSEQ multiplex PCR; TCRdb has only the in-frame clones, and not every one. The table lists about 80,000 clones, around two thirds of them singletons. The sequenced sample was PBMCs. The origin of this receptor is a woman in her fifties or sixties in good health and CMV-seropositive. V usage is TRBV29-1 and J usage is TRBJ2-7, with a tentative D call TRBD1 (5 bases). The CDR3 nucleotides are TGCAGCGTTGGCACCCCAGGGTCCTACGAGCAGTACTTC. Translating it yields CSVGTPGSYEQYF.